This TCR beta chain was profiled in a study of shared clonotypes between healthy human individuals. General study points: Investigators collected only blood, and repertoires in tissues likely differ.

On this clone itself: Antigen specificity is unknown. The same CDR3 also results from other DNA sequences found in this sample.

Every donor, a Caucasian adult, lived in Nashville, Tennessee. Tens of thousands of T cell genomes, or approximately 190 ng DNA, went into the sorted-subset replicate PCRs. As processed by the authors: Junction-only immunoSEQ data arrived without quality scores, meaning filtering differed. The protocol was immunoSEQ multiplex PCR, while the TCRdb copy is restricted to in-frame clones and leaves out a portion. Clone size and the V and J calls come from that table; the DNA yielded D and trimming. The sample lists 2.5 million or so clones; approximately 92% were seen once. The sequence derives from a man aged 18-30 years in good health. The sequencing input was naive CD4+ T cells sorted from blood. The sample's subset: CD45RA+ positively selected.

CDR3 in DNA: TGCGCCAGCAGCTTGGCCTCAGGCTCTGGAAACACCATATATTTT. As protein: CASSLASGSGNTIYF. V and J are TRBV5-1 and TRBJ1-3, with unresolved D. Germline CDR1 and CDR2: SGHRS and YFSETQ. V lost 0 bases to trimming and J lost 0 bases, with 7 bases between them. The CDR3 totals 15 residues.